A single sample is the source of the 3 T cell receptor beta chains below, sequenced in a study of identical twins. From the 5' RACE reads, TCRdb called clonotypes with MiXCR, one entry per CDR3 protein. The sample consists of 1.5 million to 2 million distinct CDR3 sequences, 25% to 35% of them appearing once. Sample: cord blood. All receptors derive from a newborn girl in good health.

About this clonotype: A read error may account for a junction end that differs from germline. The V and J genes are TRBV4-2 and TRBJ2-1, with 7 positions matching TRBD2. Germline CDR1 reads LGHNA; CDR2 reads YNFKEQ. The CDR3 loop spans 16 amino acids. As DNA, the CDR3 is TGTGCCAGCGGCCAAGATACGCGGGAGTGGTACAATGAGCAGTTCTTC. Its protein product is CASGQDTREWYNEQFF.

This clonotype has a single count. This rearrangement joins TRBV5-1 to TRBJ2-1; 7 bases are a match to TRBD1. CDR3 length equals 15 residues. The V and J ends lost 4 bases and 6 bases, in that order; junction bases with no gene match: 10. The germline gives CDR1 SGHRS, CDR2 YFSETQ. The CDR3 nucleotides read TGCGCCAGCAGCCGAGACAGGGCTTGGTCCAATGAGCAGTTCTTC. It is translated as CASSRDRAWSNEQFF. Using reference TRBV5-1 and TRBJ2-1 for the parts outside the CDR3, the full variable domain is KAGVTQTPRYLIKTRGQQVTLSCSPISGHRSVSWYQQTPGQGLQFLFEYFSETQRNKGNFPGRFSGRQFSNSRSEMNVSTLELGDSALYLCASSRDRAWSNEQFFGPGTRLTVL.

The table lists this clonotype with many counts. V gene TRBV12-3 or TRBV12-4 combines with J gene TRBJ2-7; D is ambiguous. The CDR3 is 13 amino acids. Trimming took off 6 bases at V and 4 bases at J, with 13 bases between the two ends. Here the CDR3 reads CASSRVTPYEQYF. As DNA, the CDR3 is TGTGCCAGCAGCCGGGTCACTCCGTACGAGCAGTACTTC.